The 28 T cell receptor beta chains below were found in one sample sequenced in a study of T cell repertoires in cytomegalovirus infection (dated by TCRdb to about 2019). These receptors have no identified antigens. Sequencing took place on an Illumina HiSeq 1500. The public reads were reprocessed in TCRdb via fastp at Q25 and MiXCR, keeping in-frame beta chains. Each CDR3 protein gets just one entry, which takes the most common genes and DNA from the rows behind it. This sample has 45,000 to 50,000 distinct CDR3 sequences in its table, and about a fifth of those were observed once. The leading ten clones occupy about 55% of the sample. The sample's treatment or condition label is to be understood as: in vitro stimulation with specific CMV peptide epitopes to enrich CMV-specific T cells. The input for sequencing was CD8+ T cells from cultured PBMCs, taken from culture after CMV antigen stimulation. The receptor set was obtained from a human donor in good health (CMV status not recorded). Some clones in this sample may be carry-over from other donors' samples.

This clonotype was observed once. The V call is TRBV15, the J call TRBJ2-1; D call uncertain. Trimming stripped 0 bases from V and 2 bases from J, with 8 bases between. This CDR3 region has 15 residues. Germline values: CDR1 LNHNV, CDR2 YYDKDF (reference sequence). Here the CDR3 reads CATSRDRAAYNEQFF. CDR3 nucleotides: TGTGCCACCAGCAGAGATCGGGCAGCCTACAATGAGCAGTTCTTC.

This clonotype has a count of ten or more. The rearrangement joins TRBV7-8 to TRBJ1-1; no definite D call. Germline values: CDR1 SGHVS, CDR2 FQNEAQ. Trimming removed 2 bases from V and 5 bases from J, with 9 bases in between. The CDR3 is made up of 13 amino acids. CDR3 DNA: TGTGCCAGCAGCTTAATTTTGGGGACTGAAGCTTTCTTT. Its translation: CASSLILGTEAFF.

This clonotype was seen many times. The chain uses TRBV7-2 and TRBJ2-1, with 10 bases that match TRBD2. This CDR3 contains 17 residues. CDR1 is SGHTA, CDR2 FQGNSA, per germline. The ends lost 1 base at V and 1 base at J; junction bases unmatched: 4. CDR3 nucleotide sequence: TGTGCCAGCAGCTTAGGTGGGACTAGCGAATCCTACAATGAGCAGTTCTTC. This codes for CASSLGGTSESYNEQFF.

V usage is TRBV7-2 and J usage is TRBJ2-1; 8 positions match TRBD2. The junction had 6 bases not matched to a gene; V was cut back by 5 bases and J by 6 bases. The CDR3 is made up of 14 amino acids. Germline assignment: CDR1 SGHTA and CDR2 FQGNSA. DNA for the CDR3: TGTGCCAGCAGCCCACGGACTAGCTCCAATGAGCAGTTCTTC. Amino acid sequence: CASSPRTSSNEQFF.

The chain employs TRBV24-1 and TRBJ2-1; D ambiguous. This CDR3 contains 13 residues. Trimming took off 5 bases at V and 7 bases at J, with 11 bases between the two ends. Per the germline V gene, CDR1 is KGHDR and CDR2 is SFDVKD. As DNA, the CDR3 is TGTGCCACCAGTGGTGGCGATGTAAATGAGCAGTTCTTC. This codes for CATSGGDVNEQFF.

The sample holds a few counts of this clonotype. J is TRBJ2-1 and V is TRBV30; 12 bases align to TRBD1. There are 16 residues in the CDR3. Germline V CDR1 and CDR2: GTSNPN, SVGIG (reference sequence). Trimming removed 0 bases from V and 9 bases from J; junction bases left unmatched: 9. The CDR3 protein is CAWSVPPGQGAGEQFF. The CDR3 DNA reads TGTGCCTGGAGTGTTCCCCCGGGACAGGGGGCAGGTGAGCAGTTCTTC.

At least ten counts were recorded for this clonotype. The chain uses TRBV4-3 and TRBJ2-1; D unresolved. CDR3 length: 15 amino acids. The germline gives CDR1 LGHNA, CDR2 YSLEER. V lost 0 bases and J 7 bases, leaving 13 bases between the germline ends. The DNA for the CDR3 is TGCGCCAGCAGCCAAGAACCTGTTCCTGGGAATGAGCAGTTCTTC. This gives the protein CASSQEPVPGNEQFF.

A few counts support this clonotype. This chain connects TRBV19 to TRBJ1-6; D is unclear. Trimming took off 10 bases at V and 11 bases at J, with 21 bases between the two ends. The CDR3 contains 14 residues. CDR1 is LNHDA and CDR2 is SQIVND in the germline V gene (reference sequence). CDR3 protein: CATRGNLPYTPLHF. As DNA, the CDR3 is TGTGCCACCCGAGGGAACCTACCTTACACACCCCTCCACTTT.

This clonotype came up a few times. The chain couples TRBV29-1 to TRBJ1-4; D gene unclear. The CDR3 loop spans 11 amino acids. The ends were cut back, 6 bases at V and 4 bases at J, with 6 bases in the middle. The germline gives CDR1 SQVTM, CDR2 ANQGSEA. The CDR3 spells CSVRHNEKLFF. CDR3 in DNA: TGCAGCGTGCGGCATAATGAAAAACTGTTTTTT.

This clonotype was seen many times. The CDR3: CASSLGDRQYF. In DNA form, the CDR3 reads TGTGCCAGCAGCTTAGGGGACAGACAGTACTTC. The chain links TRBV11-2 to TRBJ2-5; TRBD1 matches 7 bases. Per the germline V gene, CDR1 is SGHAT and CDR2 is FQNNGV. The CDR3 sequence is 11 residues long. After removal of 1 base from V and 11 bases from J, the junction contained 1 base not matched to a gene.

V is TRBV12-3 or TRBV12-4 and J is TRBJ2-1; 9 nucleotides align to TRBD2. There are 16 residues in the CDR3. Trimming took 6 bases from V and 3 from J; bases not matched to a gene: 9. As DNA, the CDR3 is TGTGCCAGCAGGGCTAGCGGGGCCGCTCTCTACAATGAGCAGTTCTTC. Protein product: CASRASGAALYNEQFF.

This clonotype was seen a handful of times. The genes are TRBV2 and TRBJ2-2, with TRBD1 identical over 8 bases. CDR3 length: 15 amino acids. Germline V CDR1 and CDR2: SNHLY, FYNNEI. J was trimmed by 6 bases and V by 8 bases; bases with no gene match: 11. The CDR3 nucleotides read TGTGCCAGCCTTGGTGGCAGGGGGCGAGCCGGGGAGCTGTTTTTT. It codes for CASLGGRGRAGELFF.

This clonotype came up many times. V gene TRBV10-3 combines with J gene TRBJ2-7; tentative D call: TRBD1 (6 bases). Between the trimmed V and J ends, which lost 2 bases and 4 bases, there was a span of 6 bases. The CDR3 is 12 amino acids. From germline, CDR1 is ENHRY and CDR2 SYGVKD. Here the CDR3 reads CAISETGYEQYF. Written as DNA, the CDR3 is TGTGCCATCAGTGAGACAGGGTACGAGCAGTACTTC.

This clonotype was detected ten times or more. The rearrangement joins TRBV7-2 to TRBJ2-7; D gene ambiguous. This CDR3 is built from 15 residues. CDR1 and CDR2 from the germline V gene are SGHTA and FQGNSA. Trimming cost V 2 bases and J 4 bases, with 15 bases left between them. The CDR3 bases are TGTGCCAGCAGCTTACTATTAGGTACCACTTACGAGCAGTACTTC. Translation: CASSLLLGTTYEQYF.

The chain uses TRBV27 and TRBJ1-2; TRBD1 might be the D (5 bases). The germline CDR1 and CDR2 sequences are MNHEY and SMNVEV (reference sequence). The CDR3 length is 13 residues. V dropped 2 bases and J dropped 4 bases, with 8 bases sitting between them. The CDR3 region has the DNA TGTGCCAGCAGTTTAGAAGGGGCCTATGGCTACACCTTC. This codes for CASSLEGAYGYTF.

V is TRBV12-5 and J is TRBJ2-3; 8 nucleotides agree with TRBD1. The CDR3 extends over 15 amino acids. The V and J ends lost 6 bases and 2 bases, in that order; junction bases with no gene match: 7. Germline CDR1 is LGHNT and CDR2 is FRNRAP. CDR3 DNA: TGTGCTAGTGGATGGACAGGGACCCACACAGATACGCAGTATTTT. Protein sequence: CASGWTGTHTDTQYF.

This clonotype occurred many times. V usage is TRBV11-1 and J usage is TRBJ1-1, with D possibly TRBD1 on 6 matching bases. V lost 5 bases and J lost 1, with 14 bases in between. CDR3 length equals 15 residues. Germline-derived CDR1 and CDR2 are SGHAT and FQDESV (reference sequence). The DNA for the CDR3 is TGTGCCAGCAGCCTTCCACAGGGTCGGAACACTGAAGCTTTCTTT. This translates into CASSLPQGRNTEAFF.

In its sample, this clonotype was seen many times. The rearrangement links TRBV11-2 to TRBJ2-1, with 12 bases that match TRBD2. Germline V gives CDR1 SGHAT, CDR2 FQNNGV. The V and J ends lost 2 bases and 8 bases, in that order; junction bases with no gene match: 7. The length of the CDR3 is 16 residues. CDR3 coding DNA: TGTGCCAGCAGCTTACAGCCGACTAGCGGGAGCTATGAGCAGTTCTTC. The encoded protein is CASSLQPTSGSYEQFF.

The chain is built from TRBV6-6 and TRBJ2-7, with TRBD2 matching over 8 bases. The germline CDR1 and CDR2 sequences are MNHNY and SVGAGI (reference sequence). CDR3 size: 18 residues. The V segment lost 6 bases and the J segment 0 bases; nucleotides outside the gene matches: 16. The CDR3 spells CASRALTSVGLSSYEQYF. The DNA of the CDR3 is TGTGCCAGCAGGGCCCTGACTAGCGTGGGACTGAGCTCCTACGAGCAGTACTTC.

This rearrangement joins TRBV20-1 to TRBJ2-5, with D uncertain. The ends were cut back, 5 bases at V and 6 bases at J, with 22 bases in the middle. The CDR3 has 15 amino acids. Germline-derived CDR1 and CDR2 are DFQATT and SNEGSKA (reference sequence). CDR3 region: CSAPTPRRVGQTQYF. The CDR3 DNA sequence: TGCAGTGCTCCGACCCCTCGTCGGGTAGGACAGACCCAGTACTTC.

The chain has TRBV19 and TRBJ2-7; D gene uncertain. The germline V gene has CDR1 LNHDA and CDR2 SQIVND (reference sequence). The V end lost 6 bases, the J end lost 0 bases, and 12 bases lay between the germline ends. The CDR3 length is 14 residues. The CDR3 region is CASSFGRNSYEQYF. The CDR3 nucleotides read TGTGCCAGTAGCTTCGGACGGAACTCCTACGAGCAGTACTTC.

The J gene is TRBJ2-3, the V gene TRBV4-2; the D is unclear. Between the trimmed V and J ends, which lost 3 bases and 2 bases, there was a span of 15 bases. The V gene's germline CDR1 is LGHNA and CDR2 YNFKEQ. The CDR3 runs 16 residues. The CDR3 protein is CASSQRPVQSTDTQYF. CDR3 coding DNA: TGTGCCAGCAGCCAGCGACCGGTGCAATCCACAGATACGCAGTATTTT.

This chain uses TRBV7-9 with TRBJ2-5, with TRBD1 identical over 7 bases. This CDR3 comprises 13 residues. Germline-derived CDR1 and CDR2 are SEHNR and FQNEAQ (reference sequence). V was clipped by 5 bases and J by 2 bases; unmatched bases: 2. CDR3 bases: TGTGCCAGCAGCACGGGACAGCAAGAGACCCAGTACTTC. This gives the protein CASSTGQQETQYF.

The gene calls are TRBV19 and TRBJ1-5, with no clear D. CDR3 length: 14 residues. Germline V gene data show CDR1 as LNHDA and CDR2 as SQIVND (reference sequence). V was pared by 1 base and J by 9 bases, with 13 bases between. This CDR3 is CASSIGNTAGPQHF. CDR3 bases: TGTGCCAGTAGTATAGGGAACACCGCGGGGCCCCAGCATTTT.

The chain combines TRBV5-6 with TRBJ2-5; 10 nucleotides match TRBD2. The CDR3 contains 15 residues. Germline CDR1 SGHDT, CDR2 YYEEEE. J gave up 5 bases and V 4 bases, and 8 bases lay outside the gene matches. The CDR3 nucleotides are TGTGCCAGCAGCACCCTAGCGGGGGCCGGGGAGACCCAGTACTTC. This sequence encodes CASSTLAGAGETQYF.

In this sample, this clonotype turned up many times. The chain carries TRBV6-1 and TRBJ1-1, with a weak D call TRBD1 (6 bases). Trimming left V 7 bases short and J 8 bases short, with 14 bases between. The CDR3 runs 12 residues. Germline V gene sequence: CDR1 MNHNS, CDR2 SASEGT. This CDR3 is CASKVGGREAFF. The CDR3 coding sequence is TGTGCCAGCAAAGTGGGGGGCAGGGAAGCTTTCTTT.

The sample holds many counts of this clonotype. This chain connects TRBV19 to TRBJ1-5, with unresolved D. With 5 bases removed from V and 2 bases from J, the gap between germline ends came to 13 bases. The CDR3 is made up of 15 amino acids. Looked up from germline, CDR1 is LNHDA and CDR2 is SQIVND (reference sequence). The CDR3 coding sequence is TGTGCCAGTAGTCTTAGAAGGTCCGGCAATCAGCCCCAGCATTTT. Translation gives CASSLRRSGNQPQHF. The full variable domain, with the rest looked up from reference TRBV19 and TRBJ1-5, is DGGITQSPKYLFRKEGQNVTLSCEQNLNHDAMYWYRQDPGQGLRLIYYSQIVNDFQKGDIAEGYSVSREKKESFPLTVTSAQKNPTAFYLCASSLRRSGNQPQHFGDGTRLSIL.

This clonotype was recorded many times. This chain uses TRBV9 with TRBJ1-1, with 7 bases aligning to TRBD1. CDR1 SGDLS and CDR2 YYNGEE come from the germline V gene. This CDR3 region has 15 residues. The junction had 3 bases not matched to a gene; V was cut back by 0 bases and J by 1 base. This CDR3 reads CASSVGTGSNTEAFF. The CDR3 nucleotides are TGTGCCAGCAGCGTAGGGACAGGCTCGAACACTGAAGCTTTCTTT.